This TCR beta chain was obtained from a study of blood T cells in healthy people across ages. Primers used in a second PCR of about 6 to 12 cycles were a sample-barcoded 5' primer and a J-beta primer mix. MiXCR, run by TCRdb on the 5' RACE reads, gives a single entry per CDR3 protein. The repertoire holds around 2 million distinct CDR3 sequences, with roughly 43% as singletons. The CDR3 totals 13 residues. The germline V gene encodes CDR1 ENHRY and CDR2 SYGVKD. V was clipped by 7 bases and J by 2 bases, with 11 bases between them. This receptor was obtained from a human donor in good health. Sample: blood. J is TRBJ1-2 and V is TRBV10-3; no reliable D call. The CDR3 reads CAIKAGLNYGYTF. The CDR3 nucleotides are TGTGCCATCAAAGCCGGTCTGAACTATGGCTACACCTTC.